These 30 T cell receptor beta chains originate from one sample sequenced in a study of vaccination and CD4 T cells after COVID-19. Cultured CD4+ T-cell DNA underwent Oncomine TCR Beta short-read sequencing. TCRdb reanalysed the PCR reads using MiXCR and keeps one entry per CDR3 protein. This sample has about 13,000 distinct CDR3 sequences, with about four fifths found just once. These receptors' antigens are unknown. As to treatment: approximately 10-day PBMC culture with coronavirus spike peptide pools or control peptides (ViraFEST assay). What was sequenced was CD4+ T cells from blood, cultured in vitro. The origin of the receptors is a human donor who had recovered from COVID-19.

CDR3 nucleotides: TGCGCCAGCAGTGAAGCCCGGGGACAGGCTAACACTGAAGCTTTCTTT. Translation gives CASSEARGQANTEAFF. The genes are TRBV10-1 and TRBJ1-1, with 8 bases identical to TRBD1. The CDR3 runs 16 residues. V gave up 3 bases and J gave up 2 bases; unmatched junction bases: 8. CDR1 is WNHNN, CDR2 SYGVQD, per germline (reference sequence).

This chain links TRBV24-1 with TRBJ1-2, with a tentative D call TRBD1 (6 bases). Germline V CDR1 and CDR2: KGHDR, SFDVKD. V gave up 4 bases and J gave up 4 bases, with 15 bases separating them. This CDR3 spans 15 amino acids. CDR3 nucleotide sequence: TGTGCCACCAGTGACCGGACAGACTATTTCTATGGCTACACCTTC. It yields the protein CATSDRTDYFYGYTF.

The genes are TRBV27 and TRBJ2-5; 8 nucleotides line up with TRBD1. V lost 4 bases, J lost 9 bases, and 10 bases stayed unmatched. CDR1 and CDR2 (germline): MNHEY, SMNVEV (reference sequence). CDR3 length: 14 amino acids. The CDR3 is CASSYLGQGWSQYF. CDR3 bases: TGTGCCAGCAGTTATCTCGGACAGGGATGGTCCCAGTACTTC.

This chain uses TRBV28 with TRBJ1-1, with TRBD1 identical over 8 bases. V shed 6 bases, J shed 4 bases, and the junction held 13 bases outside the gene matches. The CDR3 has 16 amino acids. Germline values: CDR1 MDHEN, CDR2 SYDVKM. Written as DNA, the CDR3 is TGTGCCAGCAGGCGTTTCCAGGGGGCGCGAGCCACTGAAGCTTTCTTT. It is translated as CASRRFQGARATEAFF. The variable domain in full, with the rest retrieved from reference TRBV28 and TRBJ1-1, is DVKVTQSSRYLVKRTGEKVFLECVQDMDHENMFWYRQDPGLGLRLIYFSYDVKMKEKGDIPEGYSVSREKKERFSLILESASTNQTSMYLCASRRFQGARATEAFFGQGTRLTVV.

Notes on this clonotype: Sequence at one end of the junction differs from germline and may be a read error. This rearrangement joins TRBV6-5 to TRBJ1-1; 7 positions match TRBD1. This CDR3 has 15 amino acids. Germline loops: CDR1 MNHEY, CDR2 SVGAGI. The CDR3 DNA reads as TGTGCCAGCAGTTACAGTGACGCTAAAAACAGGGGCGTGGGCTTT. Translating it yields CASSYSDAKNRGVGF.

The CDR3 sequence is CASSLPFGRGSYEQYF. CDR3 DNA sequence: TGTGCCAGCAGCCTGCCCTTTGGGCGGGGCTCCTACGAGCAGTACTTC. V is TRBV7-9 and J is TRBJ2-7; perhaps TRBD2 as D (6 bases). The CDR3 totals 16 residues. Germline loops: CDR1 SEHNR, CDR2 FQNEAQ (reference sequence). V was pared by 5 bases and J by 0 bases, with 17 bases between. Complete variable domain (other parts from reference TRBV7-9 and TRBJ2-7): DTGVSQNPRHKITKRGQNVTFRCDPISEHNRLYWYRQTLGQGPEFLTYFQNEAQLEKSRLLSDRFSAERPKGSFSTLEIQRTEQGDSAMYLCASSLPFGRGSYEQYFGPGTRLTVT.

This clonotype came up a few times. The V and J genes are TRBV4-3 and TRBJ2-2; 8 bases map to TRBD2. Germline CDR1 reads LGHNA; CDR2 reads YSLEER. The CDR3 has 15 residues. The junction had 7 bases not matched to a gene; V was cut back by 4 bases and J by 6 bases. In nucleotides, the CDR3 is TGCGCCAGCAGCCGAGTGGGGACTAGGGCCGGGGAGCTGTTTTTT. This sequence encodes CASSRVGTRAGELFF.

Only one count was recorded for this clonotype. The rearrangement uses TRBV6-2 or TRBV6-3 and TRBJ1-6, with D unclear. This CDR3 is 13 amino acids long. V dropped 6 bases and J dropped 7 bases, with 10 bases sitting between them. The germline gives CDR1 MNHEY, CDR2 SVGEGT. DNA of the CDR3: TGTGCCAGCAGGACTACAGCAAATTCACCCCTCCACTTT. This translates into CASRTTANSPLHF.

The V call is TRBV12-3 or TRBV12-4, the J call TRBJ1-5; D is perhaps TRBD1 (6 bases). Deletions cut 7 bases from V and 2 bases from J, with 15 bases between. This CDR3 is 15 amino acids long. The CDR3 protein is CASNVGGAGNQPQHF. Here the CDR3 DNA reads TGTGCCAGCAACGTAGGGGGGGCTGGCAATCAGCCCCAGCATTTT.

The rearrangement uses TRBV19 and TRBJ1-5, with D possibly matching TRBD1 (5 bases). Germline CDR1 and CDR2: LNHDA and SQIVND (reference sequence). This CDR3 contains 13 residues. Trimming shortened V by 8 bases and J by 7 bases, and 15 bases separated the two germline ends. CDR3 in amino acids: CASGGRGGQPQHF. CDR3 DNA: TGTGCCAGTGGCGGGAGGGGTGGGCAGCCCCAGCATTTT.

This chain connects TRBV24-1 to TRBJ2-3; maybe TRBD1 (6 bases). CDR3 length: 17 amino acids. Germline V gene sequence: CDR1 KGHDR, CDR2 SFDVKD. The ends were cut back, 5 bases at V and 2 bases at J, with 19 bases in the middle. This CDR3 reads CATSGLGDRINTDTQYF. The CDR3 coding sequence is TGTGCCACCAGTGGGTTGGGAGACAGGATTAACACAGATACGCAGTATTTT.

The rearrangement joins TRBV19 to TRBJ1-5, with D uncertain. The ends were cut back, 11 bases at V and 0 bases at J, with 14 bases in the middle. Germline V CDR1 and CDR2: LNHDA, SQIVND (reference sequence). The length of the CDR3 is 14 residues. CDR3 in DNA: TGTGCCGCCGGGCAGCCCTATAGCAATCAGCCCCAGCATTTT. The encoded protein is CAAGQPYSNQPQHF.

This chain links TRBV20-1 with TRBJ2-3; TRBD2 aligns across 8 bases. Germline V gives CDR1 DFQATT, CDR2 SNEGSKA (reference sequence). The CDR3 extends over 14 amino acids. The V gene end was trimmed by 2 bases and the J gene end by 3 bases; junction bases not matched to a gene: 4. CDR3 sequence reads: CSARRRGATDTQYF. The CDR3 coding sequence is TGCAGTGCTAGACGGCGGGGGGCGACAGATACGCAGTATTTT.

This clonotype was recorded a few times. CDR3 in amino acids: CSASKRASGYTDTQYF. The CDR3 coding sequence is TGCAGTGCTTCTAAAAGGGCTAGCGGATACACAGATACGCAGTATTTT. This chain connects TRBV20-1 to TRBJ2-3, with 7 bases fitting TRBD2. V lost 5 bases to trimming and J lost 2 bases; unmatched junction nucleotides: 13. There are 16 residues in the CDR3. Per the germline V gene, CDR1 is DFQATT and CDR2 is SNEGSKA (reference sequence).

The J gene is TRBJ1-1, the V gene TRBV7-9; 7 bases are shared with TRBD1. Trimming took 5 bases from V and 2 from J; bases not matched to a gene: 5. The CDR3 covers 14 residues. From germline, CDR1 is SEHNR and CDR2 FQNEAQ (reference sequence). The CDR3 DNA follows: TGTGCCAGCAGCCACAGGGGCTCAAACACTGAAGCTTTCTTT. This encodes CASSHRGSNTEAFF.

This sequence joins TRBV20-1 and TRBJ2-5; 9 nucleotides align to TRBD2. Per germline, CDR1 DFQATT and CDR2 SNEGSKA (reference sequence). The CDR3 contains 13 residues. V was clipped by 3 bases and J by 5 bases; unmatched bases: 4. In nucleotides, the CDR3 is TGCAGTGCTAGCGAGAGCGGGAGGGAGACCCAGTACTTC. Its translation: CSASESGRETQYF.

This clonotype showed up just a few times. The V gene is TRBV27, the J gene TRBJ1-5, with TRBD1 matching over 7 bases. V lost 4 bases and J lost 2; bases outside the gene matches: 5. This CDR3 region has 15 residues. Germline V gives CDR1 MNHEY, CDR2 SMNVEV (reference sequence). The CDR3 nucleotides read TGTGCCAGCAGTTCACAGGGGTTGGGCAATCAGCCCCAGCATTTT. It encodes CASSSQGLGNQPQHF.

The chain is built from TRBV20-1 and TRBJ2-5; 7 bases align to TRBD1. CDR3 length: 15 residues. Germline V gene data show CDR1 as DFQATT and CDR2 as SNEGSKA (reference sequence). After removal of 3 bases from V and 1 base from J, the junction contained 8 bases not matched to a gene. CDR3 nucleotides: TGCAGTGCTAGCATGACAGGGTCCCTCCAAGAGACCCAGTACTTC. This encodes CSASMTGSLQETQYF.

This sequence joins TRBV7-2 and TRBJ1-2, with D possibly TRBD1 on 5 matching bases. CDR1 is SGHTA and CDR2 is FQGNSA in the germline V gene. The CDR3 has 16 amino acids. The V and J ends lost 2 bases and 2 bases respectively, with 15 bases between them. The CDR3 loop reads CASSLSPGGGNYGYTF. The CDR3 nucleotides are TGTGCCAGCAGCTTATCCCCCGGCGGGGGGAACTATGGCTACACCTTC.

This chain joins TRBV28 and TRBJ1-2; 7 bases are a match to TRBD1. J lost 0 bases, V lost 7 bases, and 5 bases had no gene match. Germline V lookup: CDR1 MDHEN, CDR2 SYDVKM. The CDR3 length is 14 residues. The CDR3: CASTRGQANYGYTF. As DNA, the CDR3 is TGTGCCAGCACACGCGGACAGGCTAACTATGGCTACACCTTC.

This chain joins TRBV7-4 and TRBJ2-3; tentative D call: TRBD2 (6 bases). Trimming removed 5 bases from V and 4 bases from J, with 19 bases in between. CDR3 length equals 16 residues. CDR1 SGHVT and CDR2 SQSDAQ come from the germline V gene. The CDR3 DNA reads as TGTGCCAGCAGCCCGGAGGGAGGTAAGTGGCCAGATACGCAGTATTTT. Its protein product is CASSPEGGKWPDTQYF.

The rearrangement uses TRBV7-2 and TRBJ1-1; D uncertain. Per the germline V gene, CDR1 is SGHTA and CDR2 is FQGNSA. The V gene lost 2 bases and the J gene lost 0 bases, with 16 bases spanning the gap. The CDR3 loop spans 17 amino acids. Here the CDR3 reads CASSLLSGAVVNTEAFF. The CDR3, as DNA: TGTGCCAGCAGCTTATTGTCTGGAGCAGTAGTGAACACTGAAGCTTTCTTT.

The CDR3 region is CASSSGGQGHQYTF. For the CDR3, the DNA is TGTGCCAGCAGTTCCGGGGGACAGGGCCACCAATACACCTTC. The chain is built from TRBV28 and TRBJ1-2, with 9 bases that match TRBD1. Germline lookup yields CDR1 MDHEN and CDR2 SYDVKM. The CDR3 consists of 14 residues. V shed 4 bases, J shed 11 bases, and the junction held 11 bases outside the gene matches.

The CDR3 DNA follows: TGTGCCAGTAGTATCGGACAGGTAGCTTTCTTT. Residues: CASSIGQVAFF. The rearrangement joins TRBV19 to TRBJ1-1; 7 bases map to TRBD1. V gave up 3 bases and J gave up 10 bases; unmatched junction bases: 2. This CDR3 has 11 amino acids. Germline CDR1 and CDR2: LNHDA and SQIVND (reference sequence).

The chain recombines TRBV4-3 with TRBJ1-2; D unclear. CDR3 length: 18 amino acids. Germline CDR1 and CDR2: LGHNA and YSLEER. The V and J ends lost 0 bases and 3 bases respectively, with 20 bases between them. The CDR3 nucleotides read TGCGCCAGCAGCCAAGATCTAGGGCGACGAGAGTCTGACTATGGCTACACCTTC. Its translation: CASSQDLGRRESDYGYTF.

The V and J genes are TRBV20-1 and TRBJ1-5; 8 positions match TRBD1. V was pared by 1 base and J by 7 bases, with 6 bases of the junction left unmatched. This CDR3 region has 14 residues. Per the germline V gene, CDR1 is DFQATT and CDR2 is SNEGSKA (reference sequence). The CDR3 spells CSARAGTGGQPQHF. DNA for the CDR3: TGCAGTGCTAGAGCTGGGACAGGCGGCCAGCCCCAGCATTTT.

This rearrangement joins TRBV20-1 to TRBJ1-1, with a tentative D call TRBD1 (5 bases). Trimming left V 3 bases short and J 4 bases short, with 15 bases between. The V gene's germline CDR1 is DFQATT and CDR2 SNEGSKA (reference sequence). This CDR3 contains 14 residues. CDR3 loop: CSARPPGGGTEAFF. Here the CDR3 DNA reads TGCAGTGCTAGGCCCCCGGGGGGTGGCACTGAAGCTTTCTTT.

V and J are TRBV24-1 and TRBJ2-7; TRBD1 agrees at 10 bases. Trimming took 0 bases from V and 2 from J; bases not matched to a gene: 6. Germline CDR1 and CDR2: KGHDR and SFDVKD. This CDR3 is 17 amino acids long. The CDR3: CATSDLWDRGPTYEQYF. CDR3 nucleotide sequence: TGTGCCACCAGTGATTTGTGGGACAGGGGTCCTACCTACGAGCAGTACTTC.

The chain has TRBV11-2 and TRBJ1-2; no reliable D call. Germline CDR1 SGHAT, CDR2 FQNNGV. Trimming stripped 3 bases from V and 4 bases from J, with 27 bases between. CDR3 length: 19 residues. CDR3 coding DNA: TGTGCCAGCAGCTTCCAGTTAGGCGGGGTCGGCGGGAGGAGCTATGGCTACACCTTC. Protein sequence: CASSFQLGGVGGRSYGYTF.

The chain is built from TRBV24-1 and TRBJ1-5, with TRBD1 as a possible D gene (6 bases). V lost 4 bases, J lost 4 bases, and 19 bases lay in between. CDR1 is KGHDR and CDR2 is SFDVKD in the germline V gene. This CDR3 contains 17 residues. This CDR3 is CATSDPTTDRGNQPQHF. CDR3 sequence (DNA): TGTGCCACCAGTGACCCAACGACGGACAGAGGGAATCAGCCCCAGCATTTT.